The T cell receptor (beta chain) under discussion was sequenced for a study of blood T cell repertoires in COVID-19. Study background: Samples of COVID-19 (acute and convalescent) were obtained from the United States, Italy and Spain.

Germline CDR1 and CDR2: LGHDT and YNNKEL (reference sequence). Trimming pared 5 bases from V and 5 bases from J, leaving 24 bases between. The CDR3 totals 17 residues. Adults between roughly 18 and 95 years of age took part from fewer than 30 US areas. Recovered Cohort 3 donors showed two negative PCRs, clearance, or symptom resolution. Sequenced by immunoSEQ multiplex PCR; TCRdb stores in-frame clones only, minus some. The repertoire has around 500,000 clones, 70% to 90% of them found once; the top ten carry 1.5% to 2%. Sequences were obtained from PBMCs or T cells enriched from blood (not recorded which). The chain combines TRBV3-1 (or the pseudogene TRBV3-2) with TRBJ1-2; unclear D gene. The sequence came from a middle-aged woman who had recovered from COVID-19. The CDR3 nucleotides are TGTGCCAGCAGCGACCGACCGTCGGCCCTAGACGATTATGGCTACACCTTC. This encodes CASSDRPSALDDYGYTF.